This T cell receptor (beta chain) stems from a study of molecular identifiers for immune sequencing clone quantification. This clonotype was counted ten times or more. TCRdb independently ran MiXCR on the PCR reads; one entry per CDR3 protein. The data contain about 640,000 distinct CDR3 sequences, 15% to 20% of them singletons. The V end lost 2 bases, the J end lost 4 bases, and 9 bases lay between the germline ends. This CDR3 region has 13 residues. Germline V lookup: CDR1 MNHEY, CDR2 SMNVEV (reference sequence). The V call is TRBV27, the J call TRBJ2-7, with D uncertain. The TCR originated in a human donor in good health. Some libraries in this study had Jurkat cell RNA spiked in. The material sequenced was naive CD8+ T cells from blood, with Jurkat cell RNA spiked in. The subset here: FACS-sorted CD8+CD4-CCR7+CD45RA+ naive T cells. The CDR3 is CASSLTALYEQYF. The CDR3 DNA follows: TGTGCCAGCAGTTTAACCGCCCTTTACGAGCAGTACTTC.